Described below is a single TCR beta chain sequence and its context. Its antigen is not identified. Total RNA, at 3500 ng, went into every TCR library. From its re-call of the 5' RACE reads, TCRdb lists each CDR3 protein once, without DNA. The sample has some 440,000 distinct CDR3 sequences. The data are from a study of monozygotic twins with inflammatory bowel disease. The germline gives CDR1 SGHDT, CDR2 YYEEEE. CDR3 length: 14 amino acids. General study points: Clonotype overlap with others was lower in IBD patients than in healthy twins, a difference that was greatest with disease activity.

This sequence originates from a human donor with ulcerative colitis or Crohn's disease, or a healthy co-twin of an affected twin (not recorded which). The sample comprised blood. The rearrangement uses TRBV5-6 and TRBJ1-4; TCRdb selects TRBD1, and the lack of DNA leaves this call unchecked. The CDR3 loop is CASSLQGILEKLFF.